The 32 T cell receptor beta chains below come from one sample, sequenced in a study of cytomegalovirus exposure and HLA in healthy donors. The PCR employed 60 Vbeta primers together with 13 Jbeta primers. Sequencing was performed with immunoSEQ multiplex PCR; in TCRdb, only in-frame clones are kept and a portion is missing. The sample contains about 89,000 clones, about 85% of which appear only once. The sequenced sample was PBMCs. The receptors derive from a man aged 40-49 years in good health and CMV-seropositive.

The chain links TRBV5-4 to TRBJ1-2; weak D call: TRBD1 (6 bases). V lost 4 bases, J lost 6 bases, and 10 bases lay in between. Germline V lookup: CDR1 SGHNT, CDR2 YYREEE (reference sequence). CDR3 length: 12 amino acids. For the CDR3, the DNA is TGTGCCAGCAGCGCCAGGGGTGATGGCTACACCTTC. As protein: CASSARGDGYTF.

The rearrangement uses TRBV23-1 and TRBJ2-5, with 10 bases that match TRBD2. TRBV23-1 belongs to the ORF category, with a function that is uncertain. The CDR3 is made up of 17 amino acids. V gave up 0 bases and J gave up 2 bases; unmatched junction bases: 6. The CDR3 sequence: CASSQSPSGGTQETQYF. The CDR3 DNA reads TGCGCCAGCAGTCAATCCCCTAGCGGGGGAACTCAAGAGACCCAGTACTTC.

This chain uses TRBV4-1 with TRBJ2-3; 10 bases align to TRBD1. This CDR3 is built from 16 residues. Germline lookup yields CDR1 MGHRA and CDR2 YSYEKL. J was trimmed by 3 bases and V by 1 base; bases with no gene match: 4. This CDR3 reads CASSQGKGQGTDTQYF. In nucleotides, the CDR3 is TGCGCCAGCAGCCAAGGCAAGGGACAGGGGACAGATACGCAGTATTTT.

The V and J genes are TRBV29-1 and TRBJ2-5; 8 nucleotides agree with TRBD1. The CDR3 is 12 residues long. With 6 bases clipped from V and 2 bases from J, the junction kept 2 bases outside the gene matches. Germline V lookup: CDR1 SQVTM, CDR2 ANQGSEA. The CDR3 loop reads CSVGQGQETQYF. CDR3 nucleotides: TGCAGCGTAGGACAGGGTCAAGAGACCCAGTACTTC.

The DNA of the CDR3 is TGTGCCAGCGGCAACCCCACCCCACGTCCTCAACAGGGGGCGATTGGTAAAGGTCTCACTGAAGCTTTCTTT. As protein: CASGNPTPRPQQGAIGKGLTEAFF. The chain combines TRBV21-1 with TRBJ1-1; TRBD1 is the table's D call, not checked against the DNA. TRBV21-1 is an annotated pseudogene. The CDR3 contains 24 residues.

The chain uses TRBV19 and TRBJ1-4, with 7 positions matching TRBD1. Germline CDR1 LNHDA, CDR2 SQIVND (reference sequence). The junction had 9 bases not matched to a gene; V was cut back by 5 bases and J by 3 bases. CDR3 length: 16 amino acids. This CDR3 is CASSPRAGTANEKLFF. The CDR3 bases are TGTGCCAGTAGTCCAAGAGCCGGGACAGCTAATGAAAAACTGTTTTTT.

The V and J genes are TRBV2 and TRBJ2-1; D perhaps matches TRBD1 (6 bases). The CDR3 runs to 14 residues. V was shortened by 4 bases and J by 2 bases, with 9 bases between the two germline ends. Germline CDR1 SNHLY, CDR2 FYNNEI. CDR3 amino acids: CASSVQGPYNEQFF. DNA of the CDR3: TGTGCCAGCAGTGTGCAGGGGCCCTACAATGAGCAGTTCTTC.

The V and J genes are TRBV9 and TRBJ2-3, with 8 positions matching TRBD1. Trimming removed 0 bases from V and 1 base from J; junction bases left unmatched: 4. CDR3 length: 16 residues. The germline gives CDR1 SGDLS, CDR2 YYNGEE. The CDR3 region is CASSVGQGIGTDTQYF. DNA of the CDR3: TGTGCCAGCAGCGTAGGACAGGGGATTGGCACAGATACGCAGTATTTT.

V and J are TRBV6-5 and TRBJ1-5, with 8 bases that match TRBD1. V lost 4 bases, J lost 2 bases, and 4 bases stayed unmatched. This CDR3 spans 15 amino acids. Germline lookup yields CDR1 MNHEY and CDR2 SVGAGI. In DNA, the CDR3 is TGTGCCAGCAGTTTTTCGGGACAGGGCAATCAGCCCCAGCATTTT. Its translation: CASSFSGQGNQPQHF.

The rearrangement joins TRBV29-1 to TRBJ2-5, with D perhaps matching TRBD2 (6 bases). CDR3 length equals 14 residues. Between the trimmed V and J ends, which lost 5 bases and 11 bases, there was a span of 24 bases. Germline values: CDR1 SQVTM, CDR2 ANQGSEA. The CDR3 DNA sequence: TGCAGCGTTAGGAGGGCCGGCCGGGGTGAAGAGCAGTACTTC. This encodes CSVRRAGRGEEQYF.

The rearrangement joins TRBV7-2 to TRBJ1-1; D is unclear. The CDR3 sequence is 14 residues long. Trimming left V 2 bases short and J 0 bases short, with 7 bases between. The germline gives CDR1 SGHTA, CDR2 FQGNSA. The CDR3 loop reads CASSLSKVNTEAFF. CDR3 nucleotides: TGTGCCAGCAGCTTATCTAAAGTGAACACTGAAGCTTTCTTT. The variable domain in full, with the rest retrieved from reference TRBV7-2 and TRBJ1-1, is GAGVSQSPSNKVTEKGKDVELRCDPISGHTALYWYRQSLGQGLEFLIYFQGNSAPDKSGLPSDRFSAERTGGSVSTLTIQRTQQEDSAVYLCASSLSKVNTEAFFGQGTRLTVV.

V is TRBV7-9 and J is TRBJ2-2; 7 nucleotides agree with TRBD1. This CDR3 contains 14 residues. Germline trimming cut 5 bases from V and 1 base from J; bases unmatched to any gene: 1. Germline loops: CDR1 SEHNR, CDR2 FQNEAQ (reference sequence). The CDR3 coding sequence is TGTGCCAGCAGCCCAGGGGGGAACACCGGGGAGCTGTTTTTT. Protein: CASSPGGNTGELFF.

The CDR3, as DNA: TGCGCCAGCAGCCGAGGGACTAGCGGGGCCCTAAACATTCAGTACTTC. Protein sequence: CASSRGTSGALNIQYF. This chain connects TRBV5-1 to TRBJ2-4, with 13 bases lining up with TRBD2. Trimming removed 4 bases from V and 6 bases from J; junction bases left unmatched: 7. Germline V gene lookup returns CDR1 SGHRS and CDR2 YFSETQ. CDR3 length: 16 residues.

This chain joins TRBV19 and TRBJ2-1, with D maybe TRBD1 (7 bases). The V gene's germline CDR1 is LNHDA and CDR2 SQIVND (reference sequence). The CDR3 length is 15 residues. The V end was cut by 1 base, the J end by 7 bases, with 14 bases between. The CDR3 region has the DNA TGTGCCAGTAGTATAGCGGCAGGGGGGTGGAATGAGCAGTTCTTC. Its translation: CASSIAAGGWNEQFF.

This sequence joins TRBV10-3 and TRBJ1-4, with 7 bases aligning to TRBD1. V lost 4 bases and J lost 2; bases outside the gene matches: 7. The germline gives CDR1 ENHRY, CDR2 SYGVKD. This CDR3 is built from 16 residues. CDR3 bases: TGTGCCATCAGTGTACAGGGGCCGCCGACTAATGAAAAACTGTTTTTT. Translating gives CAISVQGPPTNEKLFF.

The rearrangement links TRBV4-1 to TRBJ2-3; TRBD2 matches at 8 bases. The J segment lost 0 bases and the V segment lost 4 bases, leaving 3 bases of the junction unmatched. This CDR3 has 15 amino acids. Germline assignment: CDR1 MGHRA and CDR2 YSYEKL. As DNA, the CDR3 is TGCGCCAGCAGCCCCGGGAGGGCAAGCACAGATACGCAGTATTTT. The encoded protein is CASSPGRASTDTQYF.

This rearrangement joins TRBV7-3 to TRBJ2-3; 8 bases fit TRBD1. The CDR3 runs 20 residues. With V trimmed by 5 bases and J by 0 bases, 19 bases remained unmatched. Germline assignment: CDR1 SGHTA and CDR2 FQGTGA. The CDR3: CASSPRSGTGGSSSTDTQYF. The CDR3 nucleotides read TGTGCCAGCAGCCCCAGGTCGGGGACAGGCGGTTCATCTAGCACAGATACGCAGTATTTT.

J is TRBJ1-5 and V is TRBV9, with D tentatively TRBD1 (6 bases). Germline V gene data show CDR1 as SGDLS and CDR2 as YYNGEE. V was trimmed by 5 bases and J by 6 bases, leaving 15 bases between them. This CDR3 comprises 14 residues. The CDR3 is CASSSTGSGQPQHF. The CDR3 coding sequence is TGTGCCAGCAGTTCTACAGGGTCGGGTCAGCCCCAGCATTTT.

V usage is TRBV19 and J usage is TRBJ2-5; TRBD2 matches at 11 bases. The DNA end lines up better with TRBJ2-7; the J call may be wrong. The CDR3 consists of 18 residues. Germline V CDR1 and CDR2: LNHDA, SQIVND (reference sequence). The CDR3 sequence is CASSITTTSSGRKDEQYF. The CDR3 DNA sequence: TGTGCCAGTAGCATAACAACGACCTCTAGCGGGAGGAAAGACGAGCAGTACTTC.

The rearrangement links TRBV4-1 to TRBJ2-7; D is perhaps TRBD2 (5 bases). Germline V gene lookup returns CDR1 MGHRA and CDR2 YSYEKL. The CDR3 sequence is 15 residues long. V lost 0 bases and J 0 bases, leaving 9 bases between the germline ends. The CDR3 nucleotides are TGCGCCAGCAGCCAAGAGGAGCGGTTCTCCTACGAGCAGTACTTC. This sequence encodes CASSQEERFSYEQYF.

This clone appeared once. V is TRBV11-2 and J is TRBJ1-1, with 7 bases identical to TRBD1. The CDR3 sequence is 14 residues long. Germline V gene sequence: CDR1 SGHAT, CDR2 FQNNGV. V lost 5 bases, J lost 2 bases, and 5 bases stayed unmatched. The CDR3 DNA reads TGTGCCAGCAGCAAAGACAGGGTAAACACTGAAGCTTTCTTT. It encodes CASSKDRVNTEAFF.

The CDR3 region is CATSNPWGHTSTDTQYF. DNA for the CDR3: TGTGCCACCAGCAATCCCTGGGGCCACACTAGCACAGATACGCAGTATTTT. The gene calls are TRBV15 and TRBJ2-3; weak D call: TRBD1 (5 bases). This CDR3 is built from 17 residues. Germline V gene lookup returns CDR1 LNHNV and CDR2 YYDKDF (reference sequence). V dropped 4 bases and J dropped 0 bases, with 17 bases sitting between them.

This clone was recorded only once. The rearrangement links TRBV7-9 to TRBJ2-1, with a possible D match to TRBD2 (5 bases). V lost 1 base and J lost 1, with 11 bases in between. Germline V gene lookup returns CDR1 SEHNR and CDR2 FQNEAQ (reference sequence). The CDR3 runs to 16 residues. CDR3: CASSLGGIGSYNEQFF. As DNA, the CDR3 is TGTGCCAGCAGCTTAGGAGGGATAGGGTCCTACAATGAGCAGTTCTTC.

The chain uses TRBV11-1 and TRBJ1-4; 7 positions agree with TRBD1. The CDR3 is 15 amino acids. Trimming at V came to 3 bases and at J to 3 bases, leaving 4 bases not matched to a gene. Germline V lookup: CDR1 SGHAT, CDR2 FQDESV (reference sequence). CDR3 nucleotide sequence: TGTGCCAGCAGCTTTTCGGACAGGCCTAATGAAAAACTGTTTTTT. Protein sequence: CASSFSDRPNEKLFF.

The CDR3 bases are TGTGCCAGCAGCCAAGGGACTATCTCGACCCAGTACTTC. It yields the protein CASSQGTISTQYF. The chain recombines TRBV7-9 with TRBJ2-5; 7 nucleotides agree with TRBD2. The V segment lost 5 bases and the J segment 7 bases; nucleotides outside the gene matches: 7. The CDR3 spans 13 residues. The germline CDR1 and CDR2 sequences are SEHNR and FQNEAQ (reference sequence).

The chain employs TRBV18 and TRBJ2-7; tentative D call: TRBD1 (6 bases). The CDR3 runs to 13 residues. Trimming pared 4 bases from V and 4 bases from J, leaving 11 bases between. Germline assignment: CDR1 KGHSH and CDR2 LQKENI. CDR3 DNA sequence: TGTGCCAGCTCACTAGGGGACACATACGAGCAGTACTTC. This gives the protein CASSLGDTYEQYF.

This clone was recorded once. The chain has TRBV7-2 and TRBJ1-2, with TRBD1 matching over 7 bases. Germline trimming cut 5 bases from V and 2 bases from J; bases unmatched to any gene: 5. Germline values: CDR1 SGHTA, CDR2 FQGNSA. This CDR3 has 14 residues. CDR3 loop: CASSLWDSNYGYTF. For the CDR3, the DNA is TGTGCCAGCAGCCTTTGGGACAGCAACTATGGCTACACCTTC.

The chain combines TRBV25-1 with TRBJ2-7, with a tentative D call TRBD2 (5 bases). V lost 7 bases and J lost 0, with 16 bases in between. This CDR3 is built from 15 residues. The germline V gene encodes CDR1 MGHDK and CDR2 SYGVNS. CDR3 bases: TGTGCCAGCACGAGTACGGGGTCCCTCTCCTACGAGCAGTACTTC. It is translated as CASTSTGSLSYEQYF.

In its sample, this clone was seen once. The chain recombines TRBV4-1 with TRBJ2-1; D is possibly TRBD2 (5 bases). This CDR3 spans 14 amino acids. Per germline, CDR1 MGHRA and CDR2 YSYEKL. V lost 4 bases and J 0 bases, leaving 7 bases between the germline ends. The CDR3 loop reads CASSPGSSYNEQFF. The CDR3, as DNA: TGCGCCAGCAGCCCGGGGAGCTCCTACAATGAGCAGTTCTTC.

The V gene is TRBV10-2, the J gene TRBJ2-7, with 13 bases aligning to TRBD2. The germline V gene encodes CDR1 WSHSY and CDR2 SAAADI. The CDR3 covers 17 residues. The V segment lost 8 bases and the J segment 0 bases; nucleotides outside the gene matches: 10. The CDR3 DNA follows: TGCGCCAGCGCACTGACTAGCGGGGGGTATTCCTCCTACGAGCAGTACTTC. Translated, it gives CASALTSGGYSSYEQYF.

The chain links TRBV19 to TRBJ2-3; 10 bases line up with TRBD2. CDR3 size: 15 residues. The V segment lost 3 bases and the J segment 2 bases; nucleotides outside the gene matches: 2. Germline assignment: CDR1 LNHDA and CDR2 SQIVND (reference sequence). CDR3 sequence reads: CASSIGLADTDTQYF. The CDR3 DNA is TGTGCCAGTAGTATCGGACTAGCGGACACAGATACGCAGTATTTT.

The chain carries TRBV5-5 and TRBJ2-5, with 8 bases identical to TRBD2. Per germline, CDR1 SGHKS and CDR2 YYEKEE (reference sequence). This CDR3 has 17 residues. With 0 bases clipped from V and 1 base from J, the junction kept 8 bases outside the gene matches. CDR3 in amino acids: CASSLATGTSTQETQYF. The CDR3, as DNA: TGTGCCAGCAGCTTGGCTACCGGGACTAGTACCCAAGAGACCCAGTACTTC.